This T cell receptor beta chain was found in a study of blood T cell repertoires in COVID-19 (dated by TCRdb to the early 2020s). About the investigation overall: Samples from collaborators originated in the United States, Italy and Spain and spanned both the acute and convalescent phases of COVID-19. The dataset comprised deeply sampled blood TCRbeta repertoires from subjects exposed to, actively infected with, or recovered from COVID-19. The material from the prospective study consisted of cDNA or gDNA derived from T cells, B-cell-depleted T cells, or PBMCs. The samples were drawn from two sources: the first 160 participants of the ongoing ImmuneRACE study, and 1,000 to 1,500 subjects contributed by 6 global collaborators. The repertoires were released in a freely available public database meant as a resource for research on the immune response to SARS-CoV-2. HLA class I and class II types, where available, came from metadata supplied by the sample provider rather than from assay-based typing. Sample metadata almost always included a de-identified subject ID, COVID-19 status, age in years and sex.

With regard to this clone: Its antigen is currently not known. Per-base qualities were not stored, and no clone one base away is much larger.

Each collaborating institution followed its own protocols to collect whole blood in K2EDTA tubes. For TCRbeta analysis, collaborators shipped samples in one of three forms: frozen whole blood, isolated PBMCs, or DNA extracted from either of those sample types. The CDR3 starts with the cysteine, ends with the phenylalanine, and has 13 residues. CDR3 DNA is the only sequence kept; it has 39 bases, read in frame from the first base. Between the V and J ends, shortened by 3 bases and 1 base respectively, the junction contains 9 bases. CDR1 and CDR2, looked up from the germline V gene, are SQVTM and ANQGSEA. TCRbeta CDR3 regions were amplified from genomic DNA using the immunoSEQ Assay, a bias-controlled multiplex PCR. Turning to the authors' computational methods: The number of nucleated cells in each sample was estimated by amplification of reference gene primers within the assay. Sequence reads were collapsed and filtered to measure the absolute abundance of every unique TCRbeta CDR3 rearrangement. For each sample, productive Simpson clonality was calculated as the square root of Simpson's diversity index over productive rearrangements. TCRdb retrieved this table from immuneACCESS and kept in-frame rearrangements only. Not all clones are present; in checked studies, unresolved V genes account for under half, and no reason is known for the remainder. V, J and clone size derive from that table, while D and trimming were established from the DNA sequence. The sample table lists about 49,000 clones, roughly 82% of them with a count of one. Together, the top ten hold around 2.8% of the sample.

Study-wide findings and limitations: The amount of clinical and demographic metadata varied by source and participant and was provided uncurated.

In this chain, TRBV29-1 is recombined with TRBJ1-1; 5 matching bases give a weak D call of TRBD1. Input material: peripheral blood. This clonotype was sampled from a woman aged 60-70 years with acute or convalescent COVID-19. The CDR3 in this case is CSVDGGKNTEAFF. The DNA reads as follows: TGCAGCGTTGATGGGGGGAAGAACACTGAAGCTTTCTTT.